The T cell receptor (beta chain) described here comes from a study of cytomegalovirus exposure and HLA in healthy donors. General study results and limits: In a later analysis, TCR beta V- and J-gene trimming was associated with a missense DCLRE1C variant.

The PCR made use of 60 Vbeta and 13 Jbeta primers. Sequencing used immunoSEQ multiplex PCR; TCRdb keeps in-frame clones, though not all of them. The table records roughly 130,000 clones, 80% of them present only once. Trimming cost V 7 bases and J 0 bases, with 12 bases left between them. CDR3 length equals 13 residues. Germline CDR1 reads SQVTM; CDR2 reads ANQGSEA. Concerning this clone itself: Its antigen is unknown.

This clonotype was sampled from a man aged 25 to 45 in good health and CMV-seronegative. The genes are TRBV29-1 and TRBJ1-1; perhaps TRBD1 as D (5 bases). Material for sequencing was PBMCs. The CDR3 loop reads CSGLGGMNTEAFF. The CDR3 nucleotides are TGCAGCGGTCTGGGGGGGATGAACACTGAAGCTTTCTTT.